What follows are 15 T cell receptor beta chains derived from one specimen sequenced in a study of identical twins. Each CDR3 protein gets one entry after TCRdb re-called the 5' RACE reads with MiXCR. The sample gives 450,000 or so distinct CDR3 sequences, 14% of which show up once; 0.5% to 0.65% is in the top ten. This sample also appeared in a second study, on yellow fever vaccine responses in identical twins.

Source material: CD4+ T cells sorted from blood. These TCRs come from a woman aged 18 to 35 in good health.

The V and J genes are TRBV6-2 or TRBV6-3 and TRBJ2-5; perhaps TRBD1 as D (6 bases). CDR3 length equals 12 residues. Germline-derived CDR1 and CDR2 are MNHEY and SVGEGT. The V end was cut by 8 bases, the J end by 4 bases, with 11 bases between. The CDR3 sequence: CASDTGRETQYF. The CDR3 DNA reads TGTGCCAGCGATACAGGGCGAGAGACCCAGTACTTC.

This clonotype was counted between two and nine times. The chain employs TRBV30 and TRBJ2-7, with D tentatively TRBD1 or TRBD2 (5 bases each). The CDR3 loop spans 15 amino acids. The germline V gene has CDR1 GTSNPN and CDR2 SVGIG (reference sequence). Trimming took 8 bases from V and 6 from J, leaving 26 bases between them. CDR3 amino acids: CARSWKTGQGGEQYF. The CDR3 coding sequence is TGTGCCCGATCATGGAAGACGGGGCAGGGCGGCGAGCAGTACTTC.

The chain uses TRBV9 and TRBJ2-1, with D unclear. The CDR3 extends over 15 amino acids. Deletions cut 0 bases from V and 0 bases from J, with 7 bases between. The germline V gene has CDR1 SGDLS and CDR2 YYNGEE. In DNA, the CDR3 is TGTGCCAGCAGCGTAGCCACCAACTCCTACAATGAGCAGTTCTTC. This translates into CASSVATNSYNEQFF.

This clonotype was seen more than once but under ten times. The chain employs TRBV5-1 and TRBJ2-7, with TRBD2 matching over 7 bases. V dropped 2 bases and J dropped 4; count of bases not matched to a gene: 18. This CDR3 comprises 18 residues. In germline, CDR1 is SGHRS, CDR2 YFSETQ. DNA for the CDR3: TGCGCCAGCAGCTTCGGGCGGGAGCAGTCGCGGATAATGTACGAGCAGTACTTC. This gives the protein CASSFGREQSRIMYEQYF.

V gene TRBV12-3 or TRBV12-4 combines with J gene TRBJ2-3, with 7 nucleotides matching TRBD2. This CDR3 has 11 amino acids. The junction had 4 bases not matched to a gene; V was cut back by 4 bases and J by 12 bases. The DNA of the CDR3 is TGTGCCAGCAGTTCCGGACTAGATCAGTATTTT. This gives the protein CASSSGLDQYF.

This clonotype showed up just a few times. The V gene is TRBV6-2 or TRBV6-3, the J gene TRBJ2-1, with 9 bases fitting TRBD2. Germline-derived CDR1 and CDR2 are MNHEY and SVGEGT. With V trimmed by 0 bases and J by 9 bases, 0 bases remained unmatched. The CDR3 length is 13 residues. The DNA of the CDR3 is TGTGCCAGCAGTTACTCGCGGGAGGGTGAGCAGTTCTTC. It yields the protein CASSYSREGEQFF.

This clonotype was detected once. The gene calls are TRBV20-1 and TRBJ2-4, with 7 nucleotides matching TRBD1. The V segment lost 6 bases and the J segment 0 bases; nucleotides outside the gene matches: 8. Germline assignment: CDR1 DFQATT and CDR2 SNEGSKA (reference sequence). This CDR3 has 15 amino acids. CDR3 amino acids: CSAQQGSLAKNIQYF. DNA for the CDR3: TGCAGTGCGCAACAGGGGTCTCTAGCCAAAAACATTCAGTACTTC.

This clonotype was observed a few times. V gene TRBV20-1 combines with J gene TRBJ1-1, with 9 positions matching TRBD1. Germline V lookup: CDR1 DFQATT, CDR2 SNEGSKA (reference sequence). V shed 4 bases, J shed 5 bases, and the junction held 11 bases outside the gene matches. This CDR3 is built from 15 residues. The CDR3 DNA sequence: TGCAGTGCTAACCCGGGACAGGGATGGCGAACTGAAGCTTTCTTT. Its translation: CSANPGQGWRTEAFF.

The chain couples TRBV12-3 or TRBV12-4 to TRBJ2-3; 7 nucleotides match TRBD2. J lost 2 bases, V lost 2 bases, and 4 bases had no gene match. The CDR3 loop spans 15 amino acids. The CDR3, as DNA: TGTGCCAGCAGTTTACGCGGGGGACTCACAGATACGCAGTATTTT. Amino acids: CASSLRGGLTDTQYF.

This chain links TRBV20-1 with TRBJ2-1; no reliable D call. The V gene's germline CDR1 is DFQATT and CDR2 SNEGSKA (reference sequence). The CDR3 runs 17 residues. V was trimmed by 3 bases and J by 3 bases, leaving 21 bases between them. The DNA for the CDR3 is TGCAGTGCTAGTCGTATAAAAGTTGTAGTAGTCTACAATGAGCAGTTCTTC. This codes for CSASRIKVVVVYNEQFF.

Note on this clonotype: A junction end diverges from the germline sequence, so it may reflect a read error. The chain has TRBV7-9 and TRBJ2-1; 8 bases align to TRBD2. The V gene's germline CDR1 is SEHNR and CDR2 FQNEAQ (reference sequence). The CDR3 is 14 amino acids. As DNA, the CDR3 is TGTGCCAGCAGCTCGTCCGGGACTAGGAATGGGCAGTTCTTC. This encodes CASSSSGTRNGQFF.

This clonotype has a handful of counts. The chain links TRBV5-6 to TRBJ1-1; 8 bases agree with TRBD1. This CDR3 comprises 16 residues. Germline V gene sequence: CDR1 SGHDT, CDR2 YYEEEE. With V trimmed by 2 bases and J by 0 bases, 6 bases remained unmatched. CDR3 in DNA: TGTGCCAGCAGCTTTCGGCAGGGGGCTGTGAACACTGAAGCTTTCTTT. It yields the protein CASSFRQGAVNTEAFF.

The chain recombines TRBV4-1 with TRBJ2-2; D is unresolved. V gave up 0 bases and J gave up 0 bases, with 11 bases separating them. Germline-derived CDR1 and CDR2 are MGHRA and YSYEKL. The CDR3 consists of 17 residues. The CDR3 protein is CASSQDPQAPNTGELFF. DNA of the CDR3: TGCGCCAGCAGCCAAGATCCCCAAGCACCGAACACCGGGGAGCTGTTTTTT.

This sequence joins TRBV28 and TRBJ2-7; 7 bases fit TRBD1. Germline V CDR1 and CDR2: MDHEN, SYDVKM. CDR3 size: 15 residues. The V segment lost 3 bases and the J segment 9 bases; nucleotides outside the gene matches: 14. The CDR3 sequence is CASSFSLTGSGWQYF. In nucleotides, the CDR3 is TGTGCCAGCAGTTTCTCCCTGACAGGGAGTGGGTGGCAGTACTTC. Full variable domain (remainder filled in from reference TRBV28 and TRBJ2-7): DVKVTQSSRYLVKRTGEKVFLECVQDMDHENMFWYRQDPGLGLRLIYFSYDVKMKEKGDIPEGYSVSREKKERFSLILESASTNQTSMYLCASSFSLTGSGWQYFGPGTRLTVT.

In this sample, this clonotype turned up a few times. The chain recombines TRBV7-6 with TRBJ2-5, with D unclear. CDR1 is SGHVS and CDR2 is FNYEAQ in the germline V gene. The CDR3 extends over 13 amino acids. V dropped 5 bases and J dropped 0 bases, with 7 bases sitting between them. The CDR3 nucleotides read TGTGCCAGCAGCGCCGGAAACCAAGAGACCCAGTACTTC. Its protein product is CASSAGNQETQYF.